Given below is one T cell receptor (beta chain) in context. The clone's antigen remains unknown. Qualities for individual bases were not recorded, and no much larger clone is one base off. What this sample's time point label stands for: approximately 4 weeks on oral tofacitinib. The treatment or condition label here, explained by the study, means: oral pan-JAK inhibitor, 5-10 mg twice daily. From alopecia areata patients, peripheral blood was collected along with lesional scalp punch biopsies. PBMCs were isolated by density centrifugation and stained for CD3, CD4 and CD8, after which CD4+ and CD8+ T cells were sorted on a FACSAria. The record originates from a study of CD8+ T cells in alopecia areata (dated by TCRdb to 2016 to 2018). Study-wide context: The treated patients took part in an open-label pilot trial in which moderate-to-severe alopecia areata was treated with oral tofacitinib at 5 to 10 mg twice daily. Patients received tofacitinib for 6 to 18 months and were then followed off drug for 6 months to check for delayed response and recurrence. Disease severity in treated patients was measured with the SALT score, which quantifies the percentage of affected scalp surface area. In both human patients and the C3H/HeJ mouse model, the study applied high-throughput TCRbeta sequencing to look at T cell clonal expansion in alopecia areata. On the human side, TCRbeta sequencing was run on scalp tissue and on sorted CD4+ and CD8+ peripheral blood T cells from healthy controls and from alopecia areata patients with either patchy or totalis/universalis disease. Tofacitinib-treated patients had biopsies at baseline and at 4 and 24 weeks of treatment, with a later scalp biopsy in several patients. Scalp clonality was compared across normal scalp (n=4), patchy alopecia areata scalp (n=8), and alopecia totalis/universalis scalp (n=8). RNA was extracted with the PAXgene miRNA kit for fixed scalp, the miRNeasy kit for PBMCs, and the RNeasy kit for mouse skin. Amplification of TCRbeta CDR3 regions was done by immunoSEQ multiplex PCR using 35 Vbeta forward primers and 13 Jbeta reverse primers. Study-wide findings and limitations: Unlike mouse skin, where gammadelta T cells dominate, normal human skin contains resident alphabeta T cells that get sequenced too, which complicates analysis of the scalp TCR repertoire. Tofacitinib significantly decreased scalp clonality and the number of expanded CD8+ clones among the top 100 scalp clones. Lesional scalp, especially in alopecia totalis/universalis, showed higher clonality and more expanded CD8+ clones than normal scalp, suggesting antigenic drive. Many expanded lesional clones were found to persist in scalp and blood during tofacitinib treatment, and relapse after treatment cessation may be partly explained by this persistence. Because the treated cohort was small and included a single nonresponder, larger studies are needed to assess links between baseline CD8+ expansion and response. Shared TCR sequences between patients were less evident than in mice, which may be partly attributable to HLA diversity in the patient population.

To prepare the library, the immunoSEQ multiplex PCR assay was applied. RNA was extracted from all samples and reverse transcribed into cDNA as template for TCR sequencing. First-strand cDNA was synthesized with SuperScript III using a 2:1 mix of oligo-dT and random hexamers. A synthetic immune receptor repertoire was used to gauge amplification bias, and whatever bias remained was removed computationally. In the authors' own workflow: Raw reads were preprocessed to remove errors, and CDR3 was defined according to IMGT conventions as the region from the conserved cysteine to phenylalanine. Clonality was computed by normalizing Shannon entropy by log2 of the number of productive unique TCRs and subtracting the result from 1. Whether each scalp clone was CD4 or CD8 was inferred by checking scalp TCRbeta sequences against the CD4 and CD8 repertoires from sorted blood. TCRdb carries this immuneACCESS record with in-frame sequences only. Its versions omit some clonotypes, under half of them owing to an unresolved V gene in the studies checked, with the rest unexplained. Clone size and the V and J calls come from that table; the DNA yielded D and trimming. This sample has more than 110,000 clones in its table, and about 51% of those were observed once. In total, the top ten clones hold around a sixth of the sample.

V and J are truncated by 8 bases and 0 bases respectively, leaving an intervening sequence of 14 bases. The germline V gene provides CDR1 LGHNA and CDR2 YNFKEQ. There are 14 amino acids in the CDR3, from cysteine to phenylalanine inclusive. The read is trimmed to its CDR3 DNA, 42 bases read in frame from base 1. The sequences come from CD8+ T cells sorted from blood, collected at week 4, from a patient treated with tofacitinib. The chain joins TRBV4-2 to TRBJ2-7; TRBD2 is perhaps the D gene, given 6 matching bases. This receptor was taken from a human donor with alopecia areata. The CDR3 region reads CASRGTFSSYEQYF. At the DNA level, the sequence is TGTGCCAGCCGGGGGACGTTTAGCTCCTACGAGCAGTACTTC.